Sequencing of this T cell receptor (beta chain) was carried out in a study of cytomegalovirus exposure and HLA in healthy donors (dated by TCRdb to about 2017). Background on the whole study: An earlier analysis of 587 of the donors reported 276 Gb of sequence data and 117 million unique TCR beta sequences obtained from around 170 million T cells. An early release covering 550 to 700 HLA-typed donors comprised about 320 gigabases of sequencing data and around 85 million unique TCR sequences. Of the 300 to 500 genotyped donors, 65% to 90% were placed in the genetic ancestry cluster associated with self-reported Caucasian donors. The study aimed to test whether signatures of past pathogen exposure could be identified by cataloging public T cell receptors. Using immunosequencing, the study profiled T cell repertoires from 666 subjects and related those repertoires to cytomegalovirus serostatus. Besides the first cohort of more than 650 subjects, a separate validation cohort made up of roughly 120 different subjects was used. To predict cytomegalovirus infection status, the study brought together high-throughput TCR immunosequencing, statistical association of individual TCRs with disease status, and machine learning. A later analysis re-analyzed previously published TCR beta repertoires from 666 donors and added high-resolution HLA genotyping to study TCR occurrence patterns. The later analysis used no new phenotypic data to find candidate immune exposures, relying instead on TCR beta sequences and their occurrence across donors. In an earlier analysis of 500 to 650 of the donors, high-throughput TCR beta sequencing was used to judge whether each TCR beta V gene segment behaved as functional or pseudogenic. Donor age, sex, ethnicity and CMV serostatus were compiled alongside the repertoire data. In a later genetic analysis, genome-wide SNP genotypes for 398 of the 666 donors were used, and that subset was treated as a discovery cohort. All discovery cohort repertoires had been generated on a single sequencing platform. Class I and class II HLA loci were covered by the typing at four-digit resolution. The number of typed donors differed by locus: about 620-640 for A, B, C, DRB1 and DQB1; 522 for DQA1; 606 for DPA1; and roughly 490 for DPB1. Roughly five DR-DQ haplotypes were handled as single units for association and clustering because linkage in the cohort was strong. On average, roughly 240,000 unique TCR beta nucleotide sequences were sequenced per donor among more than 350 genotyped donors of the cohort, with around 19% of those sequences being non-productive.

Overall study results and their limits: The only immune exposure information available for the cohort was CMV serostatus. A further reported finding was that TCR beta sequences accurately predicted the HLA-A and HLA-B alleles for most subjects in the first cohort. In a later analysis, 15,000 to 20,000 TCR beta sequences were associated with specific HLA alleles at a false discovery rate of 0.05. In this cohort, only TCR beta chains were sequenced, and detectable features were limited by the absence of alpha or paired-chain data. About 15 rarely observed V segments, including chromosome 9 orphons, were excluded from the earlier analysis of several hundred of the donors because counts were too low. According to a later genetic analysis, donors in an Asian-associated ancestry cluster had fewer N-insertions in productive TCRs than the approximately 630-donor mean. An association between a missense DCLRE1C variant and V-gene and J-gene trimming of TCR beta chains was found in a later genetic analysis and replicated in an independent cohort. Because HLA typing was missing for some donors at each locus, association tests included only the typed subset. Across donors, most TCR sequences were observed very rarely, whereas some public TCRs were present in many individuals. In a later analysis, HLA-associated TCR beta chains were found to be more clonally expanded and to have lower generation probabilities than equally common non-associated chains. In a later analysis, the rate of TCR association differed among HLA loci, with DRB1 alleles having the most associated TCRs and HLA-C alleles having the fewest. Strong co-occurrence of HLA alleles, especially DR and DQ, made assigning TCR associations to individual alleles difficult. Correlated functional status among segregating V segments might be attributable to linkage disequilibrium, but an unknown experimental factor could not be ruled out. A group of highly shared sequence variants was considered likely to be a technical artifact of the sequencing pipeline. The classifier was reported to diagnose cytomegalovirus status with high specificity and sensitivity in both the original cohort and the validation cohort. Presence/absence analyses assumed roughly uniform sequencing depth across donors, an assumption that may not hold. In vitro tests confirmed that a few of the cytomegalovirus-associated TCR beta chains recognize cytomegalovirus antigens. The 87-base-pair reads could not distinguish some IMGT-functional V segments, including TRBV6-2 and TRBV6-3, so those segments were excluded. According to a later analysis, parvovirus B19, influenza, CMV and Epstein-Barr virus appeared linked to several top co-occurrence clusters. It was suggested by the authors that the approach could potentially be generalized to other disease states and immunological phenotypes. The study listed approximately 150 TCR beta chains as associated with cytomegalovirus. A later analysis found that most CMV-associated TCR beta chains appeared HLA-restricted, with HLA associations seemingly driven largely by CMV exposure. Broadly in line with IMGT annotations, most TCR beta V segments showed up in productive rearrangements about 90% or about 30% of the time in an earlier analysis of several hundred of the donors.

Its CDR3 holds 15 amino acids, cysteine through phenylalanine. Of the read, only the CDR3 DNA is kept; its 45 bases are in frame from base 1. Trimming accounts for 5 bases at V and 4 bases at J, while the number of junction bases matched to no gene is 8. According to the germline V gene, CDR1 reads MNHEY and CDR2 reads SVGAGI. The cohort consisted of 666 healthy bone marrow donors. At the time of sampling, every cohort member was nominally healthy, though immune exposures that went unrecorded were likely present. The donor tested CMV seropositive and was one of the 289 seropositive cohort members. A peripheral blood sample was collected from each donor, and TCR beta sequencing was performed on peripheral blood mononuclear cells. The Qiagen DNeasy Blood Extraction Kit was used to extract genomic DNA from the blood cell samples. The protocol used for the library was the immunoSEQ multiplex PCR assay. A mixture of 60 forward primers for TCR Vbeta segments and 13 reverse primers for TCR Jbeta segments was used in the multiplex PCR. Amplification of the CDR3 region of rearranged TCR beta genes was performed with a multiplex PCR assay on genomic DNA. On the Illumina HiSeq System, the amplified TCR beta libraries were sequenced as 87-base-pair reads. As for how the authors treated the data: A later analysis counted around 72 million unique TCR beta chains across the 550 to 800 repertoires, and 9 million to 14 million of these chains were shared by at least two donors. Raw reads were error-corrected and collapsed into unique sequences by a nearest-neighbor algorithm in which closely related sequences were merged to remove PCR and sequencing errors. Alignment of CDR3 sequences to IMGT reference sequences was used to assign V, D and J gene segments. For a sequence to be retained, a match of at least six nucleotides to both a V gene segment and a J gene segment was required. A rearrangement was called productive if the CDR3 had no stop codons and remained in frame with V and J, and every other rearrangement was called non-productive. Following IMGT convention, CDR3 was defined as the stretch from the second conserved V-encoded cysteine to the conserved J-encoded phenylalanine. In an earlier analysis of around 600 of the donors, sequences lacking an unambiguous match to a single V gene segment were excluded. In an earlier analysis of some 590 of the donors, a V segment was called functional when productive rearrangements were above 56.7%, and segregating when the standard deviation between donors exceeded 5%. A statistical classification framework was developed to diagnose cytomegalovirus status using the catalog of TCR beta chain sequences. V and J gene assignment, in a later analysis, came from comparing TCR nucleotide sequences with IMGT/GENE-DB human TR gene sequences. The TCRdist pipeline was used in a later analysis to assign CDR3 sequences and most-parsimonious VDJ recombination scenarios. A later analysis defined each TCR beta chain by its CDR3 amino acid sequence plus V-gene family, and excluded reads lacking a unique V-gene family. To address suspected cross-contamination and a sequencing artifact, a later analysis removed around 590 highly shared, low-generation-probability nucleotide sequences. In a later analysis, a clonal expansion index was calculated for each public chain from normalized within-repertoire ranks of inferred template counts. In a later analysis, generation probabilities were computed with a VDJ recombination model fitted to out-of-frame rearrangements, and the resulting probabilities were checked against IGoR. Hypergeometric tests were used in a later analysis to score TCR-TCR, TCR-HLA and TCR-CMV co-occurrence, with a repertoire-size bias correction applied to the TCR pairs. False discovery rates were estimated in a later analysis by permuting HLA or CMV assignments 20 times. In a later analysis, co-occurring TCRs were grouped using DBSCAN, with TCRdist sequence similarity added in when clustering inside HLA-allele-positive subsets. Repertoires with fewer than 30,000 or more than 120,000 public chains were left out of co-occurrence clustering, as were a few repertoires with anomalous nucleotide sharing. As stored in TCRdb, this immuneACCESS dataset retains in-frame rearrangements with V and J assigned. A fraction of the clones does not appear; measured against another copy, unresolved V genes explain less than half of the discrepancy, and the remainder lacks a known reason. The V and J calls and clone size were taken over from that table, and D and trimming were inferred from the DNA. Present in this sample are 90,000 to 150,000 clones, roughly 78% of which were seen just once. The ten largest make up less than 4% of the sample.

With regard to this clone: Its specific antigen is unknown. No much larger clonotype is one base removed from it; base qualities were not supplied.

The sample comprised PBMCs. The TCR comes from a young woman in good health and CMV-seropositive. Here the chain combines TRBV6-5 and TRBJ2-7; a stretch of 10 junction bases matches TRBD2. The CDR3 protein sequence reads: CASSGGLASPYEQYF. In nucleotide form, the sequence is TGTGCCAGCAGTGGGGGACTAGCGTCTCCGTACGAGCAGTACTTC.